This TCR beta chain derives from a study of lymphopenia after photon versus proton radiotherapy. Study-level findings and limits: A bigger post-nadir fall in TCR diversity correlated inversely with survival time in deceased patients.

Concerning this clone: The target antigen is unknown.

Germline values: CDR1 DFQATT, CDR2 SNEGSKA (reference sequence). V was cut by 3 bases and J by 3 bases, with 6 bases left in between. The CDR3 has 11 amino acids. Clones were sequenced by immunoSEQ multiplex PCR, and TCRdb holds only the in-frame ones, with some missing. The sample holds 25,000 to 35,000 clones; around nine tenths are singletons and the top ten take more than 40%. This material consisted of peripheral blood, taken from a patient treated with proton-based radiotherapy. The TCR comes from a woman aged 55 to 70 with cholangiocarcinoma. Some clones in this sample may be carry-over from other donors' samples. The chain is built from TRBV20-1 and TRBJ2-7; the D is unclear. CDR3 nucleotides: TGCAGTGCTAGTCCTTACTACGAGCAGTACTTC. This gives the protein CSASPYYEQYF.